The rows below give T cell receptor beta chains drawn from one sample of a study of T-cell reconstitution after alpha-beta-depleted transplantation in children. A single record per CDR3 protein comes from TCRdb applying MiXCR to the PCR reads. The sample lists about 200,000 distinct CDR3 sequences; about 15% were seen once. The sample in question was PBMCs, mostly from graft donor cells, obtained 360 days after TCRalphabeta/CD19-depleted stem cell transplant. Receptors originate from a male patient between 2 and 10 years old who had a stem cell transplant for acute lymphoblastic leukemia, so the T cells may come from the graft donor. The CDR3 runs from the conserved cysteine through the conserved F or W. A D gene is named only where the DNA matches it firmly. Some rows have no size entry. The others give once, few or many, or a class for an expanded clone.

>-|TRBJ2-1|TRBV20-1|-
CSAETGQHNEQFF
TGCAGTGCAGAAACCGGACAGCACAATGAGCAGTTCTTC
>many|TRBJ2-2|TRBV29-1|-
CSVEGAGELFF
TGCAGCGTCGAGGGGGCCGGGGAGCTGTTTTTT
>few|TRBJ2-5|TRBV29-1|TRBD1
CSSQQGYQETQYF
TGCAGCAGCCAACAGGGGTACCAAGAGACCCAGTACTTC
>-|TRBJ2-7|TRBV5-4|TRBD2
CASSKGTSGTYEQYF
TGTGCCAGCAGTAAAGGGACTAGCGGGACCTACGAGCAGTACTTC
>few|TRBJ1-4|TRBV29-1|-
CSVDFWAGVNEKLFF
TGCAGCGTTGATTTTTGGGCAGGGGTTAATGAAAAACTGTTTTTT
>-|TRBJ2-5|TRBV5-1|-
CASSFGRTQETQYF
TGCGCCAGCAGCTTCGGACGGACCCAAGAGACCCAGTACTTC
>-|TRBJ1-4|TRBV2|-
CASRQDRNEKLFF
TGTGCCAGCAGACAAGACAGAAATGAAAAACTGTTTTTT
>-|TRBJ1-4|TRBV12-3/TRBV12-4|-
CASSSRGIPLEKLFF
TGTGCCAGCAGTTCGCGCGGGATCCCTCTTGAAAAACTGTTTTTT
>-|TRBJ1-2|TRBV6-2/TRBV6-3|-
CASRPGAVPNGYTF
TGTGCCAGCAGGCCGGGGGCCGTACCCAATGGCTACACCTTC
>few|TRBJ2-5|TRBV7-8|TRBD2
CASSLVGTSGLTQYF
TGTGCCAGCAGCTTAGTGGGAACTAGCGGTCTGACCCAGTACTTC